This T cell receptor (beta chain) came from a study of cytomegalovirus exposure and HLA in healthy donors. Primers included in the PCR were 60 Vbeta and 13 Jbeta primers. This table comes from immunoSEQ multiplex PCR, and its TCRdb copy is limited to in-frame clones, with some not included. The sample shows some 130,000 clones, approximately 80% of them seen only once. The clonotype was recovered from a girl aged 2-10 years in good health and CMV-seronegative. Sequenced: PBMCs.

As DNA, the CDR3 is TGTGCCACCAGCAAATTCGGACTCAACAATGAGCAGTTCTTC. The encoded protein is CATSKFGLNNEQFF. This chain uses TRBV15 with TRBJ2-1; D might be TRBD2 (5 bases). CDR3 length: 14 amino acids. Per the germline V gene, CDR1 is LNHNV and CDR2 is YYDKDF (reference sequence). V gave up 4 bases and J gave up 5 bases, with 12 bases separating them.